Listed below are T cell receptor beta chains from one sample, sequenced in a study of cytotoxic CD8 clonotypes in ibrutinib-treated CLL. This table comes from immunoSEQ multiplex PCR, and its TCRdb copy is limited to in-frame clones, with some not included. This sample has some 200,000 clones, with roughly 73% found just once. Sequencing used PBMCs, obtained after 12 months of ibrutinib treatment. The receptors originated from a human donor with chronic lymphocytic leukemia. The CDR3 runs from the conserved cysteine through the conserved F or W. D genes are given only for firm matches.

j_gene	d_gene	v_gene	CDR3nt	CDR3aa
TRBJ2-1	.	TRBV5-1	TGCGCCAGCAGCTGGGGGGTTGGAGGTTTCTCCTACAATGAGCAGTTCTTC	CASSWGVGGFSYNEQFF
TRBJ2-1	.	TRBV6-5	TGTGCCAGCAGTTACTCGAAGGGACTTAACAATGAGCAGTTCTTC	CASSYSKGLNNEQFF
TRBJ2-5	.	TRBV6-5	TGTGCCAGCAGTTACTCATGGGACGGACAAGAGACCCAGTACTTC	CASSYSWDGQETQYF
TRBJ2-5	.	TRBV18	TGTGCCAGCTCACCGGCGAAGGGACAAGAGACCCAGTACTTC	CASSPAKGQETQYF
TRBJ1-5	TRBD1	TRBV27	TGTGCCAGCAGTTCCCCGGGACAGGGTATGCAGCCCCAGCATTTT	CASSSPGQGMQPQHF
TRBJ2-1	.	TRBV18	TGTGCCAGCTCACCACCGTGGCAGGACCCCTCCTACAATGAGCAGTTCTTC	CASSPPWQDPSYNEQFF
TRBJ2-7	TRBD2	TRBV5-1	TGCGCCAGCAGCTTAAGCGGGAGCTCCTACGAGCAGTACTTC	CASSLSGSSYEQYF
TRBJ2-3	TRBD2	TRBV7-8	TGTGCCAGCAGCCACCGGGTAGCGGGAGGGCCTAAGGATACGCAGTATTTT	CASSHRVAGGPKDTQYF
TRBJ1-2	.	TRBV30	TGTGCCTGGAGTGCGCCTTATCGGGGTGGCTACACCTTC	CAWSAPYRGGYTF
TRBJ1-4	TRBD1	TRBV7-6	TGTGCCAGCAGCCGAACTACAGGGGGTCGTTGGTCTAATGAAAAACTGTTTTTT	CASSRTTGGRWSNEKLFF
TRBJ2-7	.	TRBV7-9	TGTGCCAGCAGCTTAGACCTAAGCGAGCAGTACTTC	CASSLDLSEQYF
TRBJ1-6	TRBD1	TRBV2	TGTGCCAGCAGCGAGAGACAGGGGCTAACTTATAATTCACCCCTCCACTTT	CASSERQGLTYNSPLHF
TRBJ2-2	.	TRBV27	TGTGCCAGCAGTTTAGTTCAGGAATGGACCGGGGAGCTGTTTTTT	CASSLVQEWTGELFF
TRBJ2-7	.	TRBV9	TGTGCCAGCAGCGTAGGGCTCGGAACTCTAACCTACGAGCAGTACTTC	CASSVGLGTLTYEQYF
TRBJ2-7	TRBD1	TRBV9	TGTGCCAGCAGCGTAACCGGGACAGGGAATTTCCACGAGCAGTACTTC	CASSVTGTGNFHEQYF
TRBJ2-1	.	TRBV18	TGTGCCAGCTCACCACCGCGCAGGGGTATGGATGAGCAGTTCTTC	CASSPPRRGMDEQFF
TRBJ1-5	.	TRBV30	TGTGCCTGGAGTGCTGAGAGTCAGCCCCAGCATTTT	CAWSAESQPQHF
TRBJ1-1	.	TRBV5-1	TGCGCCAGCAGCTCGCAGGGAGGGAACACTGAAGCTTTCTTT	CASSSQGGNTEAFF
TRBJ1-2	.	TRBV6-5	TGTGCCAGCAGTTACTCGAACCGGGGACGCTATGGCTACACCTTC	CASSYSNRGRYGYTF
TRBJ2-1	.	TRBV2	TGTGCCAGCAGTGAAGATGGGGGCTACAATGAGCAGTTCTTC	CASSEDGGYNEQFF
TRBJ2-1	TRBD1	TRBV10-3	TGTGCCATCAGTGAGTGGACAGGGGGCCAGGGTGAGCAGTTCTTC	CAISEWTGGQGEQFF
TRBJ2-2	TRBD1	TRBV27	TGTGCCAGCTTACGACAGGGATCCACCGGGGAGCTGTTTTTT	CASLRQGSTGELFF